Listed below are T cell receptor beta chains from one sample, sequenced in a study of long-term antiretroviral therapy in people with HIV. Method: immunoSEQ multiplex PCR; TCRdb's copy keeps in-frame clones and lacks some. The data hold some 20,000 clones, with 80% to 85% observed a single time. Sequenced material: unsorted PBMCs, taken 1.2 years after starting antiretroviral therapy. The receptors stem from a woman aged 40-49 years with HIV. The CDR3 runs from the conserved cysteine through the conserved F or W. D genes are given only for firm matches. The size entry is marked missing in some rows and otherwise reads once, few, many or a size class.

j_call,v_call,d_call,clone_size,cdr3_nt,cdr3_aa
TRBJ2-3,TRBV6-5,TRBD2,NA,TGTGCCAGCAGTTACTCCGCGGGAGGGACAGATACGCAGTATTTT,CASSYSAGGTDTQYF
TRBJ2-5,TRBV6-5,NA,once,TGTGCCAGCAGGGAGTCGGGGGAAGAGACCCAGTACTTC,CASRESGEETQYF
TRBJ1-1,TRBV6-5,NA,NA,TGTGCCAGCCAAGGTTTCCGAGGGACGCCTGAAGCTTTCTTT,CASQGFRGTPEAFF
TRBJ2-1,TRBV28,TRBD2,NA,TGTGCCAGCAGCCAGGGGACTAGCGGGAGCTCCTACAATGAGCAGTTCTTC,CASSQGTSGSSYNEQFF
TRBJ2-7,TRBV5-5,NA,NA,TGTGCCAGCAGTTATGTCTACGAGCAGTACTTC,CASSYVYEQYF
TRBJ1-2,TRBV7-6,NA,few,TGTGCCAGCAGCTTAGGCGGCCATGGCTACACCTTC,CASSLGGHGYTF
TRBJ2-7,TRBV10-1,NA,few,TGCGCCAGCAGGGAGGGACACTCGGACCTCTACGAGCAGTACTTC,CASREGHSDLYEQYF
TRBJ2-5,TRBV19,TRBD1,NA,TGTGCCAGTAGTAGCCTAGGACAGGGGTCGGCAGAGACCCAGTACTTC,CASSSLGQGSAETQYF
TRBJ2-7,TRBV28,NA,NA,TGTGCCAGCACCTTCGCCCAGGACGGGGTCGAGCAGTACTTC,CASTFAQDGVEQYF
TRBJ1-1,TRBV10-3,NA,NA,TGTGCCTCGACAGCTTTGAACACTGAAGCTTTCTTT,CASTALNTEAFF
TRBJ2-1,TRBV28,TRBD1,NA,TGTGCCAGCAGTAGTAGAAGAAGTGGACAGGGGTACAATGAGCAGTTCTTC,CASSSRRSGQGYNEQFF
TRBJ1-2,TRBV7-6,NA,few,TGTGCCAGCAGCTCATGGGGCCCGACATACTATGGCTACACCTTC,CASSSWGPTYYGYTF
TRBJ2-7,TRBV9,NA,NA,TGTGCCAGCAGCGCCGAGGGGGGAGGCTCCTACGAGCAGTACTTC,CASSAEGGGSYEQYF
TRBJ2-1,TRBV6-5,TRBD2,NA,TGTGCCAGCAGTTACCCCAGCGGGAGCCTATACAATGAGCAGTTCTTC,CASSYPSGSLYNEQFF
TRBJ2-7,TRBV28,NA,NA,TGTGCCAGCAGTACGACTTACTACGAGCAGTACTTC,CASSTTYYEQYF
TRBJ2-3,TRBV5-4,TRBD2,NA,TGTGCCAGCAGCTTAACTAGCGGGAGTGCGGATACGCAGTATTTT,CASSLTSGSADTQYF
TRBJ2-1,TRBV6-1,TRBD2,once,TGTGCCACCCCAGGAGCGGGGGGGTACAATGAGCAGTTCTTC,CATPGAGGYNEQFF
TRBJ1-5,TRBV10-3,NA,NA,TGTGCCATCAACACGGAGGGGGTGAATCAGCCCCAGCATTTT,CAINTEGVNQPQHF
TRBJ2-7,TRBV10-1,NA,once,TGCGCCAGCAGTGAACAGTACTTC,CASSEQYF
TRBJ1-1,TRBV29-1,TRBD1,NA,TGCAGCGTTGATTCGGACAGGGGAATGAACACTGAAGCTTTCTTT,CSVDSDRGMNTEAFF
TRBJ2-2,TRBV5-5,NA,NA,TGTGCCAGCAGACCGAGGGCTTTAGACACCGGGGAGCTGTTTTTT,CASRPRALDTGELFF
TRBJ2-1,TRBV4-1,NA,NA,TGCGCCAGCAGCCAGCTACAAGGGTCCTACAATGAGCAGTTCTTC,CASSQLQGSYNEQFF
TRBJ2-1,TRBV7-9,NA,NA,TGTGCCAGCAGCTTAAGGAGTTCGGTAGACAATGAGCAGTTCTTC,CASSLRSSVDNEQFF
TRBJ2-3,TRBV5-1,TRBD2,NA,TGCGCCAGCAGCCCATGGACTAGCGGGGGCACAGATACGCAGTATTTT,CASSPWTSGGTDTQYF
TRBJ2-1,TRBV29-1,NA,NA,TGCAGCGTGGACTGGACTAACGGGGCAAATGAGCAGTTCTTC,CSVDWTNGANEQFF
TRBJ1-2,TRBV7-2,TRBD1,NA,TGTGCCAGCAGCTCGACGGACAGGGTAGACGGCTACACCTTC,CASSSTDRVDGYTF
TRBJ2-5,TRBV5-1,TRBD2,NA,TGCGCCAGCAGCTCGGGACTAGCGGGAGGCCGGAACCAAGAGACCCAGTACTTC,CASSSGLAGGRNQETQYF
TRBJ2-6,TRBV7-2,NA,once,TGTGCCAGCAGCACCCGGGCAGCAGGGGTCCGCTCTGGGGCCAACGTCCTGACTTTC,CASSTRAAGVRSGANVLTF
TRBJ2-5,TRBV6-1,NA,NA,TGTGCCAGCTACAGGGCCGCACGAGAGACCCAGTACTTC,CASYRAARETQYF
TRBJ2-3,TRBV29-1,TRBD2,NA,TGCAGCGTTGAAGTGTTAGCGGGAGGAGATACGCAGTATTTT,CSVEVLAGGDTQYF
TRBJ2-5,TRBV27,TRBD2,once,TGTGCCAGCAGTACCCTAGCGGGAGAAGAGACCCAGTACTTC,CASSTLAGEETQYF
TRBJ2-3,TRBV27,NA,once,TGTGCCAGCAGTTTAAGGACGGGCTTGAGGGGGGATACGCAGTATTTT,CASSLRTGLRGDTQYF
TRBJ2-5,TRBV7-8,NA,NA,TGTGCCAGCAGCTTAGTAGCTAGCGCAGAGACCCAGTACTTC,CASSLVASAETQYF
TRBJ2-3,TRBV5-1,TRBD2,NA,TGCGCCAGCAAAAGCGGGGCGCTCACAGATACGCAGTATTTT,CASKSGALTDTQYF
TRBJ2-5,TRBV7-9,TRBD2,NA,TGTGCCAGCAGCCATCAAAGCGGGAGCTCGTCAGAGACCCAGTACTTC,CASSHQSGSSSETQYF